This T cell receptor beta chain originates from a study of monozygotic twins with inflammatory bowel disease. Germline V gene data show CDR1 as MDHEN and CDR2 as SYDVKM. The CDR3 runs to 13 residues. TCRdb reprocessed the 5' RACE reads, keeping one entry per CDR3 protein, no DNA. Its table lists 440,000 or so distinct CDR3 sequences. Isolation of total RNA was performed on whole blood, with no prior T cell sorting. The rearrangement uses TRBV28 and TRBJ1-5. Sequencing input: blood. The receptor was derived from a human donor with ulcerative colitis or Crohn's disease, or a healthy co-twin of an affected twin (not recorded which). CDR3 protein: CASSNQLNQPQHF.